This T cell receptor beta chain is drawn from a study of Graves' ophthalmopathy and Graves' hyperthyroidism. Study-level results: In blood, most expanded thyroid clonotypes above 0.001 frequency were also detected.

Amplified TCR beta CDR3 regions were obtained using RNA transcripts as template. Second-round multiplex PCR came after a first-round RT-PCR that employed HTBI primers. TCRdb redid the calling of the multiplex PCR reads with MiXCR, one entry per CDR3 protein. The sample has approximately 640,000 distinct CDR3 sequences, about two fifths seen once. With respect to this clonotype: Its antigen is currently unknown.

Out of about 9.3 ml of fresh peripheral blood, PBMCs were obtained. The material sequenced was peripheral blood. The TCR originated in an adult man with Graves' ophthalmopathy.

Here the CDR3 reads CASRETSGNQETQYF. The DNA for the CDR3 is TGTGCCAGCAGGGAGACTAGCGGGAACCAAGAGACCCAGTACTTC. The chain has TRBV2 and TRBJ2-5; the match to TRBD2 covers 11 bases. The CDR3 totals 15 residues. V shed 6 bases and J 0 bases; nucleotides not matched to a gene: 3. Germline V gene data show CDR1 as SNHLY and CDR2 as FYNNEI.